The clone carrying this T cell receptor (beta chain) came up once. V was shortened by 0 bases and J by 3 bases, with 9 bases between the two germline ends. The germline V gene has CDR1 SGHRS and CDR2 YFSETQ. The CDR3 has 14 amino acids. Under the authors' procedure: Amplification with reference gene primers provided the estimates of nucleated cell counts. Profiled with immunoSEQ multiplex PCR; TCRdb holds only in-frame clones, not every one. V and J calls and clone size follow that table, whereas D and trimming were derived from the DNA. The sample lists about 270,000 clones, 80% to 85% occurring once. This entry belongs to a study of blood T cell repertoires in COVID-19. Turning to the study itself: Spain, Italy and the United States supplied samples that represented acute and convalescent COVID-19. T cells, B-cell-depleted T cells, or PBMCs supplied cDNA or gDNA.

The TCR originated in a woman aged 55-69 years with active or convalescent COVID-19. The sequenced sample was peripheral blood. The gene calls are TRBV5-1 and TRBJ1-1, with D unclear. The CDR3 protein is CASSLVGQDTEAFF. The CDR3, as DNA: TGCGCCAGCAGCTTGGTGGGCCAGGACACTGAAGCTTTCTTT.